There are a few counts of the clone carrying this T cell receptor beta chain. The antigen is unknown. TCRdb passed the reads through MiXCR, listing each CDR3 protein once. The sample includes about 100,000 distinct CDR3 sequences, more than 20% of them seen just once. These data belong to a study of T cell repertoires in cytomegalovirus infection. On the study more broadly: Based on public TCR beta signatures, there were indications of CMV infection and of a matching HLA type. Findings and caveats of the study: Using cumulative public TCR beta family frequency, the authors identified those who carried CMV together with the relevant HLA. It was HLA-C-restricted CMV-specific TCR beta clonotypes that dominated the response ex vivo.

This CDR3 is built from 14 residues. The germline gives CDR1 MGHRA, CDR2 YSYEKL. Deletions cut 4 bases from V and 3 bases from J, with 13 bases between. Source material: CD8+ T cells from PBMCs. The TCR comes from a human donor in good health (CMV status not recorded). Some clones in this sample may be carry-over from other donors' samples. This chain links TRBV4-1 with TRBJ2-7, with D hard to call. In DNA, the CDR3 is TGCGCCAGCAGCCCCCTTGAGCAGAGCTACGAGCAGTACTTC. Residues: CASSPLEQSYEQYF.